This T cell receptor (beta chain) was obtained from a study of blood T cell repertoires in COVID-19. Germline CDR1 is SGHTA and CDR2 is FQGNSA. Germline trimming cut 5 bases from V and 7 bases from J; bases unmatched to any gene: 11. The CDR3 covers 15 residues. Only in-frame clones appear in the TCRdb table, and some are missing; sequencing was by immunoSEQ multiplex PCR. Of approximately 150,000 clones in the sample, approximately 86% were seen once. This TCR derives from a woman older than 75 with COVID-19, enrolled during active disease. The rearrangement joins TRBV7-2 to TRBJ2-1, with 7 bases aligning to TRBD2. Sequencing used peripheral blood. The CDR3 sequence is CASSQWAGVSNEQFF. In DNA form, the CDR3 reads TGTGCCAGCAGCCAATGGGCGGGAGTATCGAATGAGCAGTTCTTC.